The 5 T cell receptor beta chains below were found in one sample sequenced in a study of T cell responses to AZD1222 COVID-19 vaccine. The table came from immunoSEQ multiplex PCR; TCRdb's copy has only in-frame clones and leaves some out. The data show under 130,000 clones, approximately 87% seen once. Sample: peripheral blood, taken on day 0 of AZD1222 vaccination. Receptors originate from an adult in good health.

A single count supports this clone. The CDR3 DNA is TGTGCCAGCAGTCGCCAGACAGGTGGTGGGAACAATGAGCAGTTCTTC. It yields the protein CASSRQTGGGNNEQFF. The gene calls are TRBV27 and TRBJ2-1; maybe TRBD1 (6 bases). V dropped 5 bases and J dropped 5 bases, with 19 bases sitting between them. The CDR3 is 16 residues long. Germline assignment: CDR1 MNHEY and CDR2 SMNVEV (reference sequence).

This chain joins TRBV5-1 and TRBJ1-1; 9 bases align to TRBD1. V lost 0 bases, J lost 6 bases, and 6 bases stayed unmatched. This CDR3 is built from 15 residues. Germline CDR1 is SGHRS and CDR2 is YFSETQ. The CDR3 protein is CASSLGRTGVSEAFF. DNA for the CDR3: TGCGCCAGCAGCTTGGGCAGGACAGGGGTATCTGAAGCTTTCTTT.

In DNA form, the CDR3 reads TGTGCCAGCAGCCCAGAGGTTTCGGGGGCCTCCTACGAGCAGTACTTC. Translation gives CASSPEVSGASYEQYF. The chain couples TRBV5-6 to TRBJ2-7; D may match TRBD1 or TRBD2 (6 bases each). CDR1 is SGHDT and CDR2 is YYEEEE in the germline V gene. V lost 4 bases and J lost 0, with 17 bases in between. There are 16 residues in the CDR3.

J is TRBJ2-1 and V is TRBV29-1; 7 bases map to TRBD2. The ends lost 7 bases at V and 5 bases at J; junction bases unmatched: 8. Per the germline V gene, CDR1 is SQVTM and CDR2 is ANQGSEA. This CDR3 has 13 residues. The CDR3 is CSGRRAGNNEQFF. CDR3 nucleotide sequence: TGCAGCGGCAGAAGAGCGGGAAACAATGAGCAGTTCTTC.

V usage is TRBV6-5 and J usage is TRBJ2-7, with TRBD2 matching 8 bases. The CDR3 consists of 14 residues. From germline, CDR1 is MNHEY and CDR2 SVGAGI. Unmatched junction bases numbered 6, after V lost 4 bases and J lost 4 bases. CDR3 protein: CASSSKREWYEQYF. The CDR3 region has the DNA TGTGCCAGCAGTTCAAAGCGGGAGTGGTACGAGCAGTACTTC.